The source of this TCR beta chain is a study of post-analysis software for immune sequencing data. General study results and limits: The five TRBV segments detected at higher frequency in patients than in controls included TRBV5-6, TRBV5-1 and TRBV20-1. Normalized Chao1 diversity was significantly reduced in patients versus controls.

This clonotype showed up just once. Its antigen is currently unknown. A read error may produce the germline difference seen at one junction end. Germline V CDR1 and CDR2: SGHRS, YFSETQ. This CDR3 contains 16 residues. Unique molecular identifiers were carried by the TCR beta cDNA libraries. Approximately 500,000 cDNA molecules were obtained from roughly 0.93 to 9.6 million T cells. TCRdb used MiXCR to reprocess the PCR reads, holding one entry per CDR3 protein. The table shows a few hundred thousand distinct CDR3 sequences, with 34% occurring only once. Sequenced sample: blood. The receptor's source is a girl under 18 with multiple sclerosis. The chain is built from TRBV5-1 and TRBJ2-1; 7 positions agree with TRBD2. The CDR3 DNA follows: TGCGCCCGCAGCTCCTCAGCGGGGATAAGCTACAATGAGCAGTTCTTC. The encoded protein is CARSSSAGISYNEQFF.